This T cell receptor (beta chain) was observed in a study of cytomegalovirus exposure and HLA in healthy donors. Unrecorded immune exposure was likely among donors, who were nominally healthy when sampled. Use of 60 Vbeta and 13 Jbeta primers characterized the PCR. Some clones are missing from TCRdb's copy, which holds only in-frame ones; the method was immunoSEQ multiplex PCR. This table has around 220,000 clones, 75% to 85% appearing once. Turning to this clone: The antigen remains undetermined.

Study-wide results and limits: Follow-up analysis seemed to connect common viral pathogens with several of the most significant clusters identified.

This receptor was identified in a girl aged 5-17 years in good health and CMV-seronegative. The source material was PBMCs.

In DNA, the CDR3 is TGTGCCAGCAGTTTATATCTGGGGACAGGGAATGAAAAACTGTTTTTT. This sequence encodes CASSLYLGTGNEKLFF. The chain employs TRBV28 and TRBJ1-4; 9 bases are a match to TRBD1. The CDR3 extends over 16 amino acids. Germline CDR1 and CDR2: MDHEN and SYDVKM. After removal of 1 base from V and 5 bases from J, the junction contained 5 bases not matched to a gene.